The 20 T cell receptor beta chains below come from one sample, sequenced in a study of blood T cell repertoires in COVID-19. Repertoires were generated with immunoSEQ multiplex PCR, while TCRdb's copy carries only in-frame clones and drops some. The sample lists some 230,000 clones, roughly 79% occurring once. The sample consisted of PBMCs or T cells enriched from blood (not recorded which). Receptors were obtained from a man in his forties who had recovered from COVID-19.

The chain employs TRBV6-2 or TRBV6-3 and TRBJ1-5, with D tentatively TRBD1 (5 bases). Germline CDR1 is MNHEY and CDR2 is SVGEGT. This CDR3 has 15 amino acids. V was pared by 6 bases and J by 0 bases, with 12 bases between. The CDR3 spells CASSRGGYSNQPQHF. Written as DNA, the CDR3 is TGTGCCAGCAGCCGCGGGGGGTATAGCAATCAGCCCCAGCATTTT.

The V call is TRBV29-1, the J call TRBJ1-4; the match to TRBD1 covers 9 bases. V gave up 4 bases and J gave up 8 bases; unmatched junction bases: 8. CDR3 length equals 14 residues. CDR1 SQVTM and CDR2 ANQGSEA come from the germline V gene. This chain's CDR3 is CSVAPGTGIEKLFF. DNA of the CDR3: TGCAGCGTTGCCCCCGGGACAGGGATCGAAAAACTGTTTTTT.

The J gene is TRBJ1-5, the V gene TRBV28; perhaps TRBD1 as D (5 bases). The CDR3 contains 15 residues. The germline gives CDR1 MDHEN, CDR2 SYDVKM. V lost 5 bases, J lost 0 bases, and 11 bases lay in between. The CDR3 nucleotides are TGTGCCAGCAGTCTCAGGGCAGCTAGCAATCAGCCCCAGCATTTT. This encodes CASSLRAASNQPQHF.

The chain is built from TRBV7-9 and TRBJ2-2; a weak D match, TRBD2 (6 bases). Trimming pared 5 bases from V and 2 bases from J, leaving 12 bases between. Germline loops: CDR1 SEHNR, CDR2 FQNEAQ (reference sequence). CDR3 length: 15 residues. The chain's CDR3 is CASSPGLANTGELFF. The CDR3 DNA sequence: TGTGCCAGCAGCCCGGGACTTGCCAACACCGGGGAGCTGTTTTTT.

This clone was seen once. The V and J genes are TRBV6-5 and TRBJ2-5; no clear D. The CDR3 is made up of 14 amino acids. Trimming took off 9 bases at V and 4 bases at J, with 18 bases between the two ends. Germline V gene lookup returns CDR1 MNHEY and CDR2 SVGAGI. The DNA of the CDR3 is TGTGCCAGAACGGGTGGTTTTAATCGAGAGACCCAGTACTTC. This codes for CARTGGFNRETQYF.

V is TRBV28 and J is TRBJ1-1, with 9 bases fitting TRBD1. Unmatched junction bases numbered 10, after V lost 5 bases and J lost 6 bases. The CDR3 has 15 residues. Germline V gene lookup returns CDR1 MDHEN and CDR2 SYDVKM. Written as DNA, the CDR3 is TGTGCCAGCAGTCCTTCCGGGACAGGGTTCGCTGAAGCTTTCTTT. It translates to CASSPSGTGFAEAFF.

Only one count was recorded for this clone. The CDR3 loop is CASSLRGPQHF. The CDR3, as DNA: TGTGCCAGCAGTCTGCGGGGGCCCCAGCATTTT. This chain joins TRBV12-3 or TRBV12-4 and TRBJ1-5; D is unclear. Trimming cost V 5 bases and J 9 bases, with 8 bases left between them. CDR3 length equals 11 residues.

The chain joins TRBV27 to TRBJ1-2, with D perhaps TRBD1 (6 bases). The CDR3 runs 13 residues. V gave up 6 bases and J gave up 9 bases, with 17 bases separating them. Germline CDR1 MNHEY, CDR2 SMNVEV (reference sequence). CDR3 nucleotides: TGTGCCAGCAGGGGGGGGCTTACGGCAAGCTACACCTTC. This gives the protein CASRGGLTASYTF.

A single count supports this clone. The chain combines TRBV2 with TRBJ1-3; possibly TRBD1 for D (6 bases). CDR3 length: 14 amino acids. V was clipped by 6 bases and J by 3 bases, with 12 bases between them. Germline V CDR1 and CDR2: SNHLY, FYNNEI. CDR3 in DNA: TGTGCCAGCAGCCCCACAGGGTTTGGAAACACCATATATTTT. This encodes CASSPTGFGNTIYF.

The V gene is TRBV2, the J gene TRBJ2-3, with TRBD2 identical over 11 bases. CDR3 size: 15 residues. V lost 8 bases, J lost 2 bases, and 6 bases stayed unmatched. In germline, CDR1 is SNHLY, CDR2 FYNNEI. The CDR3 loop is CASDPGLAVTDTQYF. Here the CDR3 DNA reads TGTGCCAGCGATCCGGGACTAGCGGTCACAGATACGCAGTATTTT.

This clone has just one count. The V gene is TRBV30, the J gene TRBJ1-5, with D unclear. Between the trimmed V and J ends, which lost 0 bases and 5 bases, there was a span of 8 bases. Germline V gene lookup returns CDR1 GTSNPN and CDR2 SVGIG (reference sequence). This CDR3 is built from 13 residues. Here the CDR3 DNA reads TGTGCCTGGAGTGTCGGTACTTATCAGCCCCAGCATTTT. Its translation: CAWSVGTYQPQHF. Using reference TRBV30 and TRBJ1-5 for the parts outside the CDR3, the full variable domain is SQTIHQWPATLVQPVGSPLSLECTVEGTSNPNLYWYRQAAGRGLQLLFYSVGIGQISSEVPQNLSASRPQDRQFILSSKKLLLSDSGFYLCAWSVGTYQPQHFGDGTRLSIL.

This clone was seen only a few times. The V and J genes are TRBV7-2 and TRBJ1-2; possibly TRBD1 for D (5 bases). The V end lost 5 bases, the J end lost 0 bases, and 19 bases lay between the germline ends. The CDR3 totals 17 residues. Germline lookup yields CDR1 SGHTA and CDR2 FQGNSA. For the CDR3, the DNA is TGTGCCAGCAGCCTTTGGGCAGGGTCACTTACTAACTATGGCTACACCTTC. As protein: CASSLWAGSLTNYGYTF.

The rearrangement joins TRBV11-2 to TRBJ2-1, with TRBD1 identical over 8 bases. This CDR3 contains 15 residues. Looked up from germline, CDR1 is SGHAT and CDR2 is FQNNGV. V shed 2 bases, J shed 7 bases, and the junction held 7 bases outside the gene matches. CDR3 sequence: CASSLSYRGVNEQFF. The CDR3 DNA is TGTGCCAGCAGCTTAAGTTACAGGGGGGTGAATGAGCAGTTCTTC.

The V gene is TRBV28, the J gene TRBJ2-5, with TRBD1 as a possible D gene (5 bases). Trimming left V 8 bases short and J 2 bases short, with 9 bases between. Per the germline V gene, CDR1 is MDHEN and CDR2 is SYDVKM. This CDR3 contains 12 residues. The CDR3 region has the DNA TGTGCCAGCCAGGGTGGGCAAGAGACCCAGTACTTC. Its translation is CASQGGQETQYF.

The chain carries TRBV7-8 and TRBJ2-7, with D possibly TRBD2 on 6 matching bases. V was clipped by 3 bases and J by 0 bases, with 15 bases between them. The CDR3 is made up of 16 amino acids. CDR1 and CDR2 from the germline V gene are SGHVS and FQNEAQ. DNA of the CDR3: TGTGCCAGCAGCTTTTCAGGACGCGGGGCCTCCTACGAGCAGTACTTC. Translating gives CASSFSGRGASYEQYF. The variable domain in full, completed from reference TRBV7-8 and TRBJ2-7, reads GAGVSQSPRYKVAKRGQDVALRCDPISGHVSLFWYQQALGQGPEFLTYFQNEAQLDKSGLPSDRFFAERPEGSVSTLKIQRTQQEDSAVYLCASSFSGRGASYEQYFGPGTRLTVT.

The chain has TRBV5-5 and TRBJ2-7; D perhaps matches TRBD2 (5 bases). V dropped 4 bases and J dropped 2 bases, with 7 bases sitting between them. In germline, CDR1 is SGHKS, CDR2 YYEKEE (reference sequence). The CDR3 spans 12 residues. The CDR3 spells CASSPGAYEQYF. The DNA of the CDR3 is TGTGCCAGCAGCCCCGGGGCCTACGAGCAGTACTTC.

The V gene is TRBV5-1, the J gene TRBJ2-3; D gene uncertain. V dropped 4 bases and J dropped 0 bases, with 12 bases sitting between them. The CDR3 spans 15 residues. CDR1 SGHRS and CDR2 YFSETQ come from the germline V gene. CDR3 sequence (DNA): TGCGCCAGCAGCCATAACAGAGCTAGCACAGATACGCAGTATTTT. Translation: CASSHNRASTDTQYF.

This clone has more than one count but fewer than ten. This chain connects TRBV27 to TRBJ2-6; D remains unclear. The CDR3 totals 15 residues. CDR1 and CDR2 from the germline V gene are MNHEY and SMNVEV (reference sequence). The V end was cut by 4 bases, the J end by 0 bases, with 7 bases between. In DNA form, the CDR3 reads TGTGCCAGCAGTTCGCGACTCTCTGGGGCCAACGTCCTGACTTTC. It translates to CASSSRLSGANVLTF.

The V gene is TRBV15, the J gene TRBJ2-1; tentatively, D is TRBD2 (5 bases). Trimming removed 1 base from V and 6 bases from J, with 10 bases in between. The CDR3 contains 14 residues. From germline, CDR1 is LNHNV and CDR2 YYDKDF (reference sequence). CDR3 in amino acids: CATSRGTRGNEQFF. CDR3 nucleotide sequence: TGTGCCACCAGCAGAGGGACCCGGGGCAATGAGCAGTTCTTC.

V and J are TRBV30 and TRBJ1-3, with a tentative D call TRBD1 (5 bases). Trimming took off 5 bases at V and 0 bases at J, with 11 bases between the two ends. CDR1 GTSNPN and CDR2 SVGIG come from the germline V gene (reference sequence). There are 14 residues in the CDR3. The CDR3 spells CAWGDFYSGNTIYF. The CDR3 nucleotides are TGTGCCTGGGGGGACTTCTACTCTGGAAACACCATATATTTT. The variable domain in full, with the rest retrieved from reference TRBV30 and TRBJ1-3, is SQTIHQWPATLVQPVGSPLSLECTVEGTSNPNLYWYRQAAGRGLQLLFYSVGIGQISSEVPQNLSASRPQDRQFILSSKKLLLSDSGFYLCAWGDFYSGNTIYFGEGSWLTVV.